These 28 T cell receptor beta chains originate from one sample sequenced in a study of shared T cell receptors in the human thymus (dated by TCRdb to the early 2020s). The method was the immunoSEQ multiplex PCR assay. The table comes from immuneACCESS by way of TCRdb, which keeps in-frame sequences with V and J called. Part of the clones is missing from these tables; in studies checked, under half for an unresolved V gene and the rest for unknown reasons. Recorded for this sample are about 710,000 clones; more than 75% of them occurred a single time. The leading ten clones occupy 0.0094% of the sample. The same sample was also used in a study of human thymus T cells.

Sequencing input: thymocytes. The receptors were gathered from a boy younger than two with a congenital heart defect. Donor details come from another sample of the same person, matched by shared clones.

This clone was observed a few times. In nucleotides, the CDR3 is TGTGCCTGGAGCCCACTAGCGGGGGGGCCTTTAAACACAGATACGCAGTATTTT. It yields the protein CAWSPLAGGPLNTDTQYF. The chain carries TRBV30 and TRBJ2-3, with 13 bases identical to TRBD2. This CDR3 has 18 amino acids. Germline values: CDR1 GTSNPN, CDR2 SVGIG (reference sequence). The junction had 11 bases not matched to a gene; V was cut back by 3 bases and J by 2 bases.

This clone was counted between two and nine times. The chain carries TRBV29-1 and TRBJ2-6; TRBD1 might be the D (6 bases). V was trimmed by 0 bases and J by 0 bases, leaving 30 bases between them. CDR3 length: 23 amino acids. Germline V gene lookup returns CDR1 SQVTM and CDR2 ANQGSEA. CDR3 sequence reads: CSVEESWGVRGEVPSSGANVLTF. In DNA, the CDR3 is TGCAGCGTTGAAGAAAGTTGGGGTGTCAGGGGAGAAGTCCCCTCCTCTGGGGCCAACGTCCTGACTTTC.

The rearrangement links TRBV30 to TRBJ2-3, with TRBD1 matching over 8 bases. J lost 1 base, V lost 1 base, and 4 bases had no gene match. In germline, CDR1 is GTSNPN, CDR2 SVGIG (reference sequence). CDR3 length: 15 residues. The CDR3 nucleotides are TGTGCCTGGAGTGATGACAGGGGTGGCACAGATACGCAGTATTTT. This sequence encodes CAWSDDRGGTDTQYF.

The V and J genes are TRBV6-4 and TRBJ2-2; D uncertain. CDR3 length: 14 amino acids. Germline V gene data show CDR1 as MRHNA and CDR2 as SNTAGT. The V end was cut by 2 bases, the J end by 0 bases, with 4 bases between. CDR3 amino acids: CASSDEPNTGELFF. In nucleotides, the CDR3 is TGTGCCAGCAGTGACGAGCCGAACACCGGGGAGCTGTTTTTT.

This clone appeared once. The rearrangement uses TRBV30 and TRBJ2-7; no clear D gene. CDR1 and CDR2 (germline): GTSNPN, SVGIG (reference sequence). The germline V and J ends were trimmed by 3 bases and 2 bases, with 11 bases remaining between them. This CDR3 region has 13 residues. The DNA for the CDR3 is TGTGCCTGGAGGACTTCTTTCGCCTACGAGCAGTACTTC. Protein sequence: CAWRTSFAYEQYF.

The chain carries TRBV4-1 and TRBJ1-5; TRBD1 is a possible D gene (6 bases). V was pared by 0 bases and J by 4 bases, with 16 bases between. The CDR3 contains 17 residues. Germline V gene lookup returns CDR1 MGHRA and CDR2 YSYEKL. CDR3 sequence (DNA): TGCGCCAGCAGCCAAGATATAGGCAGGGGTTATAATCAGCCCCAGCATTTT. Amino acids: CASSQDIGRGYNQPQHF.

The CDR3 is CASSQEEANYGYTF. The CDR3 DNA is TGCGCCAGCTCCCAGGAGGAGGCTAACTATGGCTACACCTTC. The V call is TRBV23-1, the J call TRBJ1-2; unclear D gene. TRBV23-1 has ORF status, its function being uncertain. Trimming stripped 8 bases from V and 0 bases from J, with 13 bases between. The CDR3 is 14 residues long.

This CDR3 reads CASSPPPHQETQYF. CDR3 DNA sequence: TGTGCCAGCAGCCCCCCCCCACATCAAGAGACCCAGTACTTC. The V and J genes are TRBV7-8 and TRBJ2-5; D not certain. The V end lost 5 bases, the J end lost 2 bases, and 12 bases lay between the germline ends. In germline, CDR1 is SGHVS, CDR2 FQNEAQ. This CDR3 has 14 residues. Variable domain in full (rest from reference TRBV7-8 and TRBJ2-5): GAGVSQSPRYKVAKRGQDVALRCDPISGHVSLFWYQQALGQGPEFLTYFQNEAQLDKSGLPSDRFFAERPEGSVSTLKIQRTQQEDSAVYLCASSPPPHQETQYFGPGTRLLVL.

The rearrangement joins TRBV18 to TRBJ2-3; a possible D gene is TRBD1 (5 bases). The CDR3 is 13 residues long. Germline CDR1 is KGHSH and CDR2 is LQKENI. V lost 2 bases and J 5 bases, leaving 8 bases between the germline ends. The CDR3 spells CASSPLGVDTQYF. As DNA, the CDR3 is TGTGCCAGCTCACCATTAGGGGTAGATACGCAGTATTTT.

This clone showed up just once. The gene calls are TRBV9 and TRBJ2-7; maybe TRBD2 (5 bases). Germline lookup yields CDR1 SGDLS and CDR2 YYNGEE. Deletions cut 3 bases from V and 2 bases from J, with 15 bases between. This CDR3 spans 15 amino acids. The CDR3: CASSGGVTGTYEQYF. DNA of the CDR3: TGTGCCAGCAGCGGAGGCGTCACCGGGACCTACGAGCAGTACTTC.

J is TRBJ1-5 and V is TRBV7-2, with D possibly matching TRBD1 (6 bases). CDR3 size: 14 residues. Germline V gene data show CDR1 as SGHTA and CDR2 as FQGNSA. The V gene lost 5 bases and the J gene lost 1 base, with 9 bases spanning the gap. In DNA, the CDR3 is TGTGCCAGCAGCGAAAGGGGGAGCAATCAGCCCCAGCATTTT. It yields the protein CASSERGSNQPQHF.

V and J are TRBV7-2 and TRBJ2-1, with 7 bases lining up with TRBD2. V was pared by 4 bases and J by 3 bases, with 9 bases of the junction left unmatched. CDR3 size: 16 residues. Germline V CDR1 and CDR2: SGHTA, FQGNSA. CDR3 protein: CASSCGLDPLYNEQFF. CDR3 DNA sequence: TGTGCCAGCAGCTGCGGACTAGACCCTCTCTACAATGAGCAGTTCTTC.

This chain uses TRBV28 with TRBJ2-5; possibly TRBD2 for D (6 bases). V was pared by 3 bases and J by 2 bases, with 16 bases between. The CDR3 sequence is 16 residues long. Per germline, CDR1 MDHEN and CDR2 SYDVKM. This CDR3 reads CASSFKTRGLQETQYF. The CDR3 DNA follows: TGTGCCAGCAGTTTTAAGACTAGAGGCCTACAAGAGACCCAGTACTTC.

The gene calls are TRBV7-9 and TRBJ1-1, with D hard to call. CDR3 size: 14 residues. The V gene's germline CDR1 is SEHNR and CDR2 FQNEAQ (reference sequence). V lost 5 bases and J 3 bases, leaving 13 bases between the germline ends. The CDR3 region is CASSPLCGDTEAFF. The CDR3, as DNA: TGTGCCAGCAGCCCTCTGTGCGGGGACACTGAAGCTTTCTTT.

The V and J genes are TRBV7-2 and TRBJ2-3; TRBD2 matches 11 bases. The germline V gene has CDR1 SGHTA and CDR2 FQGNSA. J lost 4 bases, V lost 3 bases, and 12 bases had no gene match. The CDR3 runs to 18 residues. The CDR3 spells CASSFKQFTSGGSDTQYF. In nucleotides, the CDR3 is TGTGCCAGCAGCTTTAAGCAATTTACTAGCGGGGGATCAGATACGCAGTATTTT. The full variable domain, rest sourced from reference TRBV7-2 and TRBJ2-3, is GAGVSQSPSNKVTEKGKDVELRCDPISGHTALYWYRQSLGQGLEFLIYFQGNSAPDKSGLPSDRFSAERTGGSVSTLTIQRTQQEDSAVYLCASSFKQFTSGGSDTQYFGPGTRLTVL.

This clone was detected only once. This chain joins TRBV4-2 and TRBJ2-7, with TRBD1 identical over 7 bases. V was clipped by 5 bases and J by 1 base; unmatched bases: 5. This CDR3 spans 14 amino acids. The germline gives CDR1 LGHNA, CDR2 YNFKEQ. For the CDR3, the DNA is TGTGCCAGCAGCTCGGACAGGTTGTCCTACGAGCAGTACTTC. Its protein product is CASSSDRLSYEQYF.

Turning to this clone: This sample also contains other DNA sequences that code for the same CDR3. The chain uses TRBV28 and TRBJ2-7; a possible D gene is TRBD2 (5 bases). Germline loops: CDR1 MDHEN, CDR2 SYDVKM. V was shortened by 2 bases and J by 3 bases, with 5 bases between the two germline ends. This CDR3 contains 12 residues. DNA for the CDR3: TGTGCCAGCAGTTTAGGAGGCTACGAGCAGTACTTC. As protein: CASSLGGYEQYF.

In its sample, this clone was seen a few times. The gene calls are TRBV5-8 and TRBJ1-5, with TRBD1 matching 9 bases. Trimming at V came to 4 bases and at J to 1 base, leaving 15 bases not matched to a gene. CDR3 length equals 19 residues. Germline-derived CDR1 and CDR2 are SGHTS and YDEGEE. CDR3 DNA: TGTGCCAGCAGCCCTCCGGGACAGGGAACATCAGCGAGCAATCAGCCCCAGCATTTT. As protein: CASSPPGQGTSASNQPQHF.

The chain couples TRBV7-2 to TRBJ2-3; 7 bases line up with TRBD2. The V gene end was trimmed by 5 bases and the J gene end by 8 bases; junction bases not matched to a gene: 16. The CDR3 is made up of 16 amino acids. Per the germline V gene, CDR1 is SGHTA and CDR2 is FQGNSA. The CDR3 is CASSPVERSGEGTQYF. The CDR3 nucleotides read TGTGCCAGCAGCCCAGTTGAGCGGAGTGGGGAGGGTACGCAGTATTTT.

In DNA, the CDR3 is TGCGCCAGCAGCTTAGCTGAAAAACTGTTTTTT. Translation gives CASSLAEKLFF. J is TRBJ1-4 and V is TRBV5-1; D is ambiguous. Germline V gene data show CDR1 as SGHRS and CDR2 as YFSETQ. This CDR3 has 11 residues. Trimming took 2 bases from V and 7 from J, leaving 3 bases between them.

Worth noting for this clone: Other DNA sequences in this sample translate to the same CDR3. The V call is TRBV5-1, the J call TRBJ1-1, with TRBD1 as a possible D gene (5 bases). Per the germline V gene, CDR1 is SGHRS and CDR2 is YFSETQ. With 0 bases removed from V and 1 base from J, the gap between germline ends came to 7 bases. The CDR3 is made up of 14 amino acids. The CDR3 protein is CASSLDRKNTEAFF. The CDR3 DNA is TGCGCCAGCAGCTTGGACAGGAAGAACACTGAAGCTTTCTTT.

The chain is built from TRBV5-1 and TRBJ1-4, with 11 positions matching TRBD1. The trim removed 0 bases at V and 0 bases at J, leaving 13 bases unmatched. CDR1 and CDR2 (germline): SGHRS, YFSETQ. The CDR3 consists of 21 residues. The DNA for the CDR3 is TGCGCCAGCAGCTTGGTTCGGCACTTCGGACAGGGGGCGGCAACTAATGAAAAACTGTTTTTT. Protein product: CASSLVRHFGQGAATNEKLFF.

This rearrangement joins TRBV5-5 to TRBJ2-7, with 9 bases lining up with TRBD1. J lost 1 base, V lost 3 bases, and 2 bases had no gene match. The CDR3 runs to 14 residues. Per the germline V gene, CDR1 is SGHKS and CDR2 is YYEKEE (reference sequence). This chain's CDR3 is CASSSDRGSYEQYF. The CDR3 nucleotides are TGTGCCAGCAGCTCGGACAGGGGATCCTACGAGCAGTACTTC.

The chain joins TRBV28 to TRBJ2-7; D is perhaps TRBD2 (5 bases). V lost 5 bases to trimming and J lost 4 bases, with 18 bases between them. CDR1 MDHEN and CDR2 SYDVKM come from the germline V gene. The CDR3 is made up of 15 amino acids. CDR3 sequence reads: CASSRLRTAVYEQYF. In DNA, the CDR3 is TGTGCCAGCAGTCGGTTGAGGACTGCCGTATACGAGCAGTACTTC.

The DNA of the CDR3 is TGTGCCAGCAGAAACCGGACAGGGGGCTACGAGCAGTACTTC. Translated: CASRNRTGGYEQYF. The V gene is TRBV6-5, the J gene TRBJ2-7; 10 bases map to TRBD1. This CDR3 is 14 amino acids long. Germline loops: CDR1 MNHEY, CDR2 SVGAGI. Unmatched junction bases numbered 5, after V lost 6 bases and J lost 3 bases.

The chain is built from TRBV2 and TRBJ1-2; D is ambiguous. Trimming took off 6 bases at V and 8 bases at J, with 16 bases between the two ends. Germline V lookup: CDR1 SNHLY, CDR2 FYNNEI. CDR3 length: 13 residues. The CDR3 loop is CASRHGQSGGYTF. CDR3 coding DNA: TGTGCCAGCAGACACGGCCAATCGGGAGGCTACACCTTC. The whole variable domain, remainder taken from reference TRBV2 and TRBJ1-2, is EPEVTQTPSHQVTQMGQEVILRCVPISNHLYFYWYRQILGQKVEFLVSFYNNEISEKSEIFDDQFSVERPDGSNFTLKIRSTKLEDSAMYFCASRHGQSGGYTFGSGTRLTVV.

This clone was picked up a small number of times. This chain joins TRBV29-1 and TRBJ1-1; D is possibly TRBD1 (6 bases). This CDR3 has 14 residues. Germline CDR1 is SQVTM and CDR2 is ANQGSEA. V shed 7 bases and J shed 0 bases, with 15 bases lying between them. CDR3 loop: CSAQGGVMNTEAFF. The CDR3 bases are TGCAGCGCCCAAGGGGGTGTCATGAACACTGAAGCTTTCTTT.

The rearrangement links TRBV5-1 to TRBJ2-1, with unresolved D. V was pared by 3 bases and J by 7 bases, with 17 bases between. The germline CDR1 and CDR2 sequences are SGHRS and YFSETQ. CDR3 length: 15 amino acids. Written as DNA, the CDR3 is TGCGCCAGCAGCTCGAAGAGAGACGGAGATAATGAGCAGTTCTTC. Protein product: CASSSKRDGDNEQFF.